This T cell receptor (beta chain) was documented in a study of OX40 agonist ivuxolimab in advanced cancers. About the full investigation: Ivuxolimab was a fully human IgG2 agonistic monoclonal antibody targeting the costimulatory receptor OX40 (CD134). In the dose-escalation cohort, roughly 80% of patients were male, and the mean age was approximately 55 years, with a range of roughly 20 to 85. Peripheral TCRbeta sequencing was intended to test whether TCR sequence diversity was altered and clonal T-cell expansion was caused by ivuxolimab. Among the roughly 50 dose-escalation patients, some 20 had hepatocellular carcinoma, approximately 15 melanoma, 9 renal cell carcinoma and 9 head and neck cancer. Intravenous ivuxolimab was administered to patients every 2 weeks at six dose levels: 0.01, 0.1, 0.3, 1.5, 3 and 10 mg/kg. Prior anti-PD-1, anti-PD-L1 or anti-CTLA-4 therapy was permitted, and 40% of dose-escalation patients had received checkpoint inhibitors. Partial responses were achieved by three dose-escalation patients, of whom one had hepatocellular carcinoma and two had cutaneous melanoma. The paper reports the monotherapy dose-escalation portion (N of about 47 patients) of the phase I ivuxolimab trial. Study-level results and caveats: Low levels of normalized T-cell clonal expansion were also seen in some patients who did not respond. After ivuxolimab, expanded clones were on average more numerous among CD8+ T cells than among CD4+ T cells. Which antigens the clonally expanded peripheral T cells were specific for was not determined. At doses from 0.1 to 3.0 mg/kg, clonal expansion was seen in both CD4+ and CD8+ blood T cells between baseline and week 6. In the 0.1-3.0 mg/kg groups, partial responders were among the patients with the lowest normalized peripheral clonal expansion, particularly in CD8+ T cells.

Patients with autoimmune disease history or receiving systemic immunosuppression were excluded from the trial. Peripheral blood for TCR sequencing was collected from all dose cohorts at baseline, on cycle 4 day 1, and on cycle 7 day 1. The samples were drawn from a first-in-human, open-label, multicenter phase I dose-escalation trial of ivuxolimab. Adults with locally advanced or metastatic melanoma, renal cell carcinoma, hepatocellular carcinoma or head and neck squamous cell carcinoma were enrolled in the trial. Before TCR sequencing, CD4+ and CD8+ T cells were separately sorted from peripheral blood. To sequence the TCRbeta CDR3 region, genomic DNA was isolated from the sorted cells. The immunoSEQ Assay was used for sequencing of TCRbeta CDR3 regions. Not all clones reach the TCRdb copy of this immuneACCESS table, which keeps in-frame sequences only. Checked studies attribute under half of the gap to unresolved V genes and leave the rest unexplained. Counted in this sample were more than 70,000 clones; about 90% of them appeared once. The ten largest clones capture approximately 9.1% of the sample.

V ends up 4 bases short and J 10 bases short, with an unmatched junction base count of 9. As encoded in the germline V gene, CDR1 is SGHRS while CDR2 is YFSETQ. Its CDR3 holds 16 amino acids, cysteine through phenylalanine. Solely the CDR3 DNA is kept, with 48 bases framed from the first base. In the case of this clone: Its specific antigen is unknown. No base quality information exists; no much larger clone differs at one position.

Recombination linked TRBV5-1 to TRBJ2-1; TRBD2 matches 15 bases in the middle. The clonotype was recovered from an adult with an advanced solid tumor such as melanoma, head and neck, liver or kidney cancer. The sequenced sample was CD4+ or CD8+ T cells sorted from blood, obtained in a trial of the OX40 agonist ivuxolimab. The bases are TGCGCCAGCAGCCTAGGACTAGCGGGAGGGCTACAGGAGCAGTTCTTC. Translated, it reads CASSLGLAGGLQEQFF. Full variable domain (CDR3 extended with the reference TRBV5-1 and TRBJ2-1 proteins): KAGVTQTPRYLIKTRGQQVTLSCSPISGHRSVSWYQQTPGQGLQFLFEYFSETQRNKGNFPGRFSGRQFSNSRSEMNVSTLELGDSALYLCASSLGLAGGLQEQFFGPGTRLTVL.